Listed below are T cell receptor beta chains from one sample, sequenced in a study of blood T cell repertoires in COVID-19. Only in-frame clones appear in the TCRdb table, and some are missing; sequencing was by immunoSEQ multiplex PCR. The table has more than 55,000 clones, approximately 87% seen once. Sequences were obtained from peripheral blood. The receptors here all came from a man between 50 and 59 years old with active COVID-19. CDR3s include the opening cysteine and the closing phenylalanine or tryptophan. The D gene is left open where the match is weak.

J: TRBJ2-1
D: TRBD2
V: TRBV4-1
CDR3: CASSQGSGGYNEQFF

J: TRBJ2-1
D: TRBD1
V: TRBV18
CDR3: CASSPRDRDNEQFF

J: TRBJ1-5
D: TRBD1
V: TRBV28
CDR3: CASSQGQGNQPQHF

J: TRBJ1-6
D: TRBD1
V: TRBV7-2
CDR3: CASSIDRANNSPLHF

J: TRBJ1-1
D: TRBD1
V: TRBV3-1/TRBV3-2
CDR3: CASSKRTGVNTEAFF

J: TRBJ2-7
D: -
V: TRBV6-2/TRBV6-3
CDR3: CASSYRAGEQYF

J: TRBJ2-5
D: TRBD1
V: TRBV7-3
CDR3: CASSDNTRGQGEETQYF

J: TRBJ1-2
D: -
V: TRBV2
CDR3: CASSATPYGYTF

J: TRBJ2-3
D: -
V: TRBV7-2
CDR3: CASSLWARDTQYF

J: TRBJ2-1
D: TRBD1
V: TRBV19
CDR3: CASSIDGGQGWRYNEQFF

J: TRBJ2-4
D: TRBD1
V: TRBV5-1
CDR3: CASSTGQGKNIQYF

J: TRBJ2-5
D: TRBD1
V: TRBV28
CDR3: CASSVSGQGQETQYF

J: TRBJ1-4
D: -
V: TRBV10-3
CDR3: CAISESSREGEKLFF

J: TRBJ2-7
D: TRBD2
V: TRBV6-2/TRBV6-3
CDR3: CASSFRPGLAGVYEQYF

J: TRBJ2-7
D: TRBD1
V: TRBV18
CDR3: CASSAGTGSREQYF

J: TRBJ2-1
D: TRBD1
V: TRBV11-3
CDR3: CASSLDRGPTIYNEQFF

J: TRBJ2-2
D: TRBD1
V: TRBV18
CDR3: CASSLYRGLDTGELFF

J: TRBJ2-7
D: -
V: TRBV18
CDR3: CASSGSSSEQYF

J: TRBJ1-5
D: -
V: TRBV27
CDR3: CASSPNREVLNQPQHF

J: TRBJ2-7
D: TRBD2
V: TRBV5-6
CDR3: CASSLGLAGAYEQYF

J: TRBJ2-3
D: TRBD1
V: TRBV19
CDR3: CASSQPGQGTDTQYF

J: TRBJ2-5
D: -
V: TRBV2
CDR3: CASSEGRETQYF

J: TRBJ2-7
D: -
V: TRBV7-2
CDR3: CASSLGWSGAYEQYF

J: TRBJ2-5
D: -
V: TRBV7-3
CDR3: CASSLSTGETQYF

J: TRBJ2-1
D: TRBD2
V: TRBV9
CDR3: CASSVRAGVYEQFF

J: TRBJ1-5
D: TRBD1
V: TRBV7-2
CDR3: CASSFGTGDYQPQHF

J: TRBJ1-6
D: -
V: TRBV7-2
CDR3: CASSLFGGIYNSPLHF

J: TRBJ1-3
D: -
V: TRBV6-1
CDR3: CASSDGISGNTIYF

J: TRBJ2-3
D: -
V: TRBV5-1
CDR3: CASTRDTSTDTQYF

J: TRBJ1-1
D: TRBD1
V: TRBV2
CDR3: CASQGARWTEAFF

J: TRBJ2-1
D: -
V: TRBV20-1
CDR3: CSASGSQTPYYNEQFF

J: TRBJ1-2
D: TRBD1
V: TRBV6-5
CDR3: CASRAGQGIYGYTF

J: TRBJ2-7
D: TRBD2
V: TRBV3-1/TRBV3-2
CDR3: CASRDPSGSYEQYF

J: TRBJ2-2
D: -
V: TRBV7-2
CDR3: CASSFDSSGTGELFF

J: TRBJ1-3
D: -
V: TRBV15
CDR3: CATSSSPGNTIYF

J: TRBJ2-6
D: -
V: TRBV29-1
CDR3: CSVQGSAGANVLTF

J: TRBJ1-3
D: -
V: TRBV7-2
CDR3: CASSSDSRNTIYF

J: TRBJ2-2
D: -
V: TRBV6-2/TRBV6-3
CDR3: CASSTPTDPQSPTNTGELFF

J: TRBJ2-7
D: -
V: TRBV18
CDR3: CASSHGQNYEQYF

J: TRBJ1-6
D: -
V: TRBV28
CDR3: CASRWRGSYNSPLHF

J: TRBJ2-7
D: TRBD2
V: TRBV12-3/TRBV12-4
CDR3: CATKRGAAYEQYF

J: TRBJ2-5
D: -
V: TRBV18
CDR3: CASSPPRGQNRETQYF

J: TRBJ1-2
D: TRBD1
V: TRBV2
CDR3: CASSRDRVGYTF

J: TRBJ2-7
D: TRBD1
V: TRBV28
CDR3: CATRTGGYEQYF